This T cell receptor (beta chain) appears in the sequencing data of a study of blood T cells in healthy people across ages. Combining a sample-barcoded 5' primer with a J-beta primer mix, a second PCR ran for roughly 7 to 12 cycles. Each cDNA molecule was tagged by a template-switch adaptor with 12 random nucleotides. TCRdb redid the calling of the 5' RACE reads with MiXCR, one entry per CDR3 protein. Of 700,000 to 950,000 distinct CDR3 sequences in the sample, about 62% are singletons; the top ten hold 20% to 25%. The CDR3 runs to 13 residues. V was pared by 2 bases and J by 5 bases, with 9 bases between. Germline V lookup: CDR1 SGHTA, CDR2 FQGNSA.

The receptor comes from a man younger than 45 in good health. The V call is TRBV7-2, the J call TRBJ1-1; possible D gene TRBD1, 6 bases. The sequenced sample consisted of blood. Here the CDR3 DNA reads TGTGCCAGCAGCTTAACAGGGCAAACTGAAGCTTTCTTT. Translated: CASSLTGQTEAFF.